This is a list of T cell receptor beta chains from one sample in a study of blood T cell repertoires in COVID-19. Profiled with immunoSEQ multiplex PCR; TCRdb holds only in-frame clones, not every one. Of some 300,000 clones in the sample, nearly 90% are singletons; the top ten hold around 0.96%. The sample consisted of peripheral blood. The source of these receptors is a woman between 40 and 55 years old with COVID-19, enrolled during active disease. The CDR3 runs from the conserved cysteine through the conserved F or W. Each record gives: V gene, J gene, clone size, D gene, CDR3 protein, CDR3 DNA. D genes are given only for firm matches. A row's size may be missing; if present it is once, few, many or a size class.

V: TRBV6-5
J: TRBJ1-2
size: -
D: TRBD1
CDR3: CASSGGQAGYTF
DNA: TGTGCCAGCAGCGGGGGACAGGCTGGCTACACCTTC

V: TRBV7-2
J: TRBJ2-3
size: -
D: -
CDR3: CASSMGLSTDTQYF
DNA: TGTGCCAGCAGCATGGGACTCAGCACAGATACGCAGTATTTT

V: TRBV19
J: TRBJ2-2
size: -
D: TRBD1
CDR3: CASSKTGGTGELFF
DNA: TGTGCCAGTAGTAAGACAGGGGGAACCGGGGAGCTGTTTTTT

V: TRBV6-5
J: TRBJ1-1
size: -
D: -
CDR3: CASSYSDTLNTEAFF
DNA: TGTGCCAGCAGTTACTCGGACACTTTGAACACTGAAGCTTTCTTT

V: TRBV5-4
J: TRBJ2-1
size: once
D: -
CDR3: CASSQRQSSYNEQFF
DNA: TGTGCCAGCAGCCAGAGACAGTCATCCTACAATGAGCAGTTCTTC

V: TRBV6-5
J: TRBJ1-4
size: -
D: TRBD1
CDR3: CASRGGVRGDEKLFF
DNA: TGTGCCAGCAGGGGCGGTGTCAGGGGGGATGAAAAACTGTTTTTT

V: TRBV5-1
J: TRBJ2-7
size: -
D: TRBD2
CDR3: CASSTRTSGPNNEQYF
DNA: TGCGCCAGCAGCACAAGAACTAGCGGGCCGAACAACGAGCAGTACTTC

V: TRBV6-5
J: TRBJ1-4
size: once
D: TRBD1
CDR3: CASSSHRGRSNEKLFF
DNA: TGTGCCAGCAGTTCGCACAGGGGGCGATCTAATGAAAAACTGTTTTTT

V: TRBV7-2
J: TRBJ1-4
size: -
D: TRBD1
CDR3: CASSRDRVEKLFF
DNA: TGTGCCAGCAGCCGGGACAGGGTTGAAAAACTGTTTTTT

V: TRBV28
J: TRBJ1-4
size: -
D: -
CDR3: CASSLGYEKLFF
DNA: TGTGCCAGCAGTCTCGGGTATGAAAAACTGTTTTTT

V: TRBV4-1
J: TRBJ2-5
size: -
D: TRBD2
CDR3: CASSQDRSGGFETQYF
DNA: TGCGCCAGCAGCCAAGATCGTAGCGGGGGGTTTGAGACCCAGTACTTC

V: TRBV7-9
J: TRBJ2-7
size: -
D: -
CDR3: CASRGEYRFYF
DNA: TGTGCCAGCAGAGGAGAGTATAGATTCTACTTC

V: TRBV28
J: TRBJ1-6
size: -
D: TRBD1
CDR3: CASSGRGRNSPLHF
DNA: TGTGCCAGCAGTGGAAGGGGGCGAAATTCACCCCTCCACTTT

V: TRBV6-2/TRBV6-3
J: TRBJ1-2
size: -
D: TRBD1
CDR3: CASSYSWGQDYTF
DNA: TGTGCCAGCAGTTACAGCTGGGGACAGGACTACACCTTC

V: TRBV18
J: TRBJ2-5
size: -
D: -
CDR3: CASSSRVLLQETQYF
DNA: TGTGCCAGCTCGTCACGGGTACTTTTACAAGAGACCCAGTACTTC

V: TRBV6-2/TRBV6-3
J: TRBJ2-1
size: -
D: -
CDR3: CASSYWPRVNEQFF
DNA: TGTGCCAGCAGTTACTGGCCCAGGGTCAATGAGCAGTTCTTC

V: TRBV6-2/TRBV6-3
J: TRBJ2-5
size: once
D: TRBD1
CDR3: CASSPLLGQGRETQYF
DNA: TGTGCCAGCAGCCCGCTCCTCGGACAGGGTCGAGAGACCCAGTACTTC

V: TRBV7-3
J: TRBJ2-3
size: -
D: -
CDR3: CASSPLTGDTQYF
DNA: TGTGCCAGCAGCCCCCTAACCGGGGATACGCAGTATTTT

V: TRBV28
J: TRBJ1-1
size: -
D: -
CDR3: CASSLNREAFF
DNA: TGTGCCAGCAGCCTCAACAGGGAAGCTTTCTTT

V: TRBV27
J: TRBJ1-6
size: -
D: -
CDR3: CASKPGSISSNSPLHF
DNA: TGTGCCAGCAAGCCAGGGTCTATCTCTAGTAATTCACCCCTCCACTTT

V: TRBV3-1/TRBV3-2
J: TRBJ1-1
size: -
D: -
CDR3: CASSNVAENTEAFF
DNA: TGTGCCAGCAGCAATGTAGCAGAAAACACTGAAGCTTTCTTT

V: TRBV28
J: TRBJ2-1
size: -
D: -
CDR3: CASQPESGIYNEQFF
DNA: TGTGCCAGCCAACCCGAATCCGGGATCTACAATGAGCAGTTCTTC

V: TRBV2
J: TRBJ1-1
size: -
D: -
CDR3: CASSRKENEAFF
DNA: TGTGCCAGCAGTAGGAAGGAGAATGAAGCTTTCTTT

V: TRBV7-6
J: TRBJ2-2
size: -
D: TRBD2
CDR3: CASSFVAGGNTGELFF
DNA: TGTGCCAGCAGCTTTGTGGCGGGGGGGAACACCGGGGAGCTGTTTTTT

V: TRBV28
J: TRBJ1-3
size: -
D: -
CDR3: CASSPNLGVTGNTIYF
DNA: TGTGCCAGCAGTCCCAACCTAGGGGTAACTGGAAACACCATATATTTT

V: TRBV15
J: TRBJ1-1
size: once
D: -
CDR3: CATSRDRGGTEAFF
DNA: TGTGCCACCAGCAGAGATCGAGGGGGAACTGAAGCTTTCTTT

V: TRBV25-1
J: TRBJ2-3
size: -
D: -
CDR3: CASSVYRADSTDTQYF
DNA: TGTGCCAGCAGTGTTTACAGGGCCGATAGCACAGATACGCAGTATTTT

V: TRBV29-1
J: TRBJ2-2
size: -
D: -
CDR3: CSVEDRGTNTGELFF
DNA: TGCAGCGTTGAAGATCGGGGGACGAACACCGGGGAGCTGTTTTTT

V: TRBV6-2/TRBV6-3
J: TRBJ2-5
size: -
D: -
CDR3: CASSYLGQGGETQYF
DNA: TGTGCCAGCAGTTACCTCGGACAGGGAGGGGAGACCCAGTACTTC

V: TRBV7-2
J: TRBJ1-2
size: -
D: -
CDR3: CASSAQANYGYTF
DNA: TGTGCCAGCAGCGCCCAGGCTAACTATGGCTACACCTTC

V: TRBV5-6
J: TRBJ2-7
size: -
D: TRBD1
CDR3: CASSLAPDRGAYEQYF
DNA: TGTGCCAGCAGCTTGGCCCCGGACAGGGGAGCCTACGAGCAGTACTTC

V: TRBV25-1
J: TRBJ2-7
size: -
D: TRBD1
CDR3: CASSLDRGRYEQYF
DNA: TGTGCCAGCAGTTTGGACAGGGGGCGCTACGAGCAGTACTTC

V: TRBV12-3/TRBV12-4
J: TRBJ1-1
size: -
D: -
CDR3: CASSFSRGTEAFF
DNA: TGTGCCAGCAGTTTTAGCCGGGGCACTGAAGCTTTCTTT

V: TRBV9
J: TRBJ2-1
size: -
D: -
CDR3: CASSVQTARGNEQFF
DNA: TGTGCCAGCAGCGTCCAAACCGCCAGGGGCAATGAGCAGTTCTTC

V: TRBV29-1
J: TRBJ2-5
size: -
D: TRBD1
CDR3: CSAVRDRDEETQYF
DNA: TGCAGCGCTGTCCGGGACAGGGATGAAGAGACCCAGTACTTC

V: TRBV7-2
J: TRBJ2-7
size: -
D: TRBD2
CDR3: CASSLRREYYEQYF
DNA: TGTGCCAGCAGCTTACGGCGGGAGTACTACGAGCAGTACTTC

V: TRBV7-2
J: TRBJ2-7
size: -
D: -
CDR3: CASSPSKGNYEQYF
DNA: TGTGCCAGCAGCCCCTCGAAGGGGAACTACGAGCAGTACTTC

V: TRBV27
J: TRBJ1-4
size: once
D: -
CDR3: CASSLQINEKLFF
DNA: TGTGCCAGCAGTTTACAGATTAATGAAAAACTGTTTTTT

V: TRBV7-3
J: TRBJ1-1
size: -
D: TRBD1
CDR3: CASSLGQGHEAFF
DNA: TGTGCCAGCAGCTTAGGACAGGGACATGAAGCTTTCTTT

V: TRBV6-4
J: TRBJ1-1
size: -
D: TRBD1
CDR3: CASSVDRGTEAFF
DNA: TGTGCCAGCAGCGTGGACAGGGGCACTGAAGCTTTCTTT

V: TRBV6-5
J: TRBJ1-2
size: -
D: TRBD1
CDR3: CASRKDRSSYGYTF
DNA: TGTGCCAGCAGGAAGGACAGGTCGTCCTATGGCTACACCTTC

V: TRBV5-1
J: TRBJ1-2
size: -
D: TRBD1
CDR3: CASSLTGADGYTF
DNA: TGCGCCAGCAGCTTGACAGGGGCGGATGGCTACACCTTC

V: TRBV18
J: TRBJ2-2
size: -
D: -
CDR3: CASSPREGELFF
DNA: TGTGCCAGCTCACCGCGGGAAGGGGAGCTGTTTTTT

V: TRBV6-2/TRBV6-3
J: TRBJ2-2
size: -
D: -
CDR3: CASSRGPGELFF
DNA: TGTGCCAGCAGTCGCGGTCCCGGGGAGCTGTTTTTT

V: TRBV4-1
J: TRBJ1-5
size: -
D: -
CDR3: CASSLGPLVGNQPQHF
DNA: TGCGCCAGCAGCCTCGGTCCTTTGGTAGGCAATCAGCCCCAGCATTTT

V: TRBV6-4
J: TRBJ1-5
size: -
D: -
CDR3: CASSLQVLQPQHF
DNA: TGTGCCAGCTCCCTGCAGGTACTCCAGCCCCAGCATTTT

V: TRBV5-1
J: TRBJ2-7
size: -
D: -
CDR3: CASSLDPRRGSYEQYF
DNA: TGCGCCAGCAGTCTTGACCCCCGGAGGGGATCCTACGAGCAGTACTTC

V: TRBV30
J: TRBJ2-7
size: -
D: -
CDR3: CACDKKYEQYF
DNA: TGTGCCTGCGACAAAAAGTACGAGCAGTACTTC

V: TRBV28
J: TRBJ2-1
size: -
D: -
CDR3: CASSLSPNEQFF
DNA: TGTGCCAGCAGTTTATCTCCCAATGAGCAGTTCTTC

V: TRBV5-4
J: TRBJ2-4
size: -
D: -
CDR3: CASSPQGAKNIQYF
DNA: TGTGCCAGCAGCCCCCAGGGCGCCAAAAACATTCAGTACTTC

V: TRBV28
J: TRBJ1-5
size: -
D: -
CDR3: CASQGGGDQPQHF
DNA: TGTGCCAGCCAGGGCGGGGGGGATCAGCCCCAGCATTTT

V: TRBV6-2/TRBV6-3
J: TRBJ2-7
size: -
D: -
CDR3: CASSPMGGAYEQYF
DNA: TGTGCCAGCAGCCCTATGGGGGGAGCCTACGAGCAGTACTTC

V: TRBV7-9
J: TRBJ2-3
size: once
D: -
CDR3: CASSSYRDYTDTQYF
DNA: TGTGCCAGCAGCAGTTACAGGGATTACACAGATACGCAGTATTTT